These 20 T cell receptor beta chains share one sample of origin, sequenced in a study of human T cells and chemical hapten exposure. Total RNA was isolated from whole blood that had not been fractionated. TCRdb processed the 5' RACE reads anew with MiXCR; each CDR3 protein has one entry. The table includes tens of thousands of distinct CDR3 sequences, 6.5% to 8.5% detected once. These receptors originate from a male donor in good health.

This clonotype was seen more than once but under ten times. This sequence joins TRBV3-1 and TRBJ2-7, with D possibly being TRBD2 (5 bases). The CDR3 contains 13 residues. Germline-derived CDR1 and CDR2 are LGHDT and YNNKEL (reference sequence). V was trimmed by 5 bases and J by 4 bases, leaving 12 bases between them. CDR3 DNA sequence: TGTGCCAGCAGCTCGAGAGGGCTTTACGAGCAGTACTTC. Protein: CASSSRGLYEQYF.

This clonotype occurred a few times. This rearrangement joins TRBV10-3 to TRBJ2-5, with 8 bases fitting TRBD2. The CDR3 runs 13 residues. Germline CDR1 ENHRY, CDR2 SYGVKD. J was trimmed by 3 bases and V by 5 bases; bases with no gene match: 2. CDR3 loop: CAISFSGEETQYF. The CDR3 bases are TGTGCCATCAGTTTTAGCGGGGAAGAGACCCAGTACTTC.

With respect to this clonotype: One base away lies a much larger clone, so this may be a sequencing read error. The CDR3 sequence: CASSPWADTQYF. DNA of the CDR3: TGTGCCAGCAGTCCCTGGGCGGATACGCAGTATTTT. The V gene is TRBV12-3 or TRBV12-4, the J gene TRBJ2-3; D is uncertain. CDR3 size: 12 residues. V dropped 5 bases and J dropped 6 bases, with 9 bases sitting between them.

Comments on this clonotype: A much larger clone sits a single nucleotide away, making a read error possible. The chain links TRBV20-1 to TRBJ2-7; D gene uncertain. Trimming removed 0 bases at V and 4 bases at J, with 10 bases between. This CDR3 is 13 amino acids long. Germline-derived CDR1 and CDR2 are DFQATT and SNEGSKA (reference sequence). DNA for the CDR3: TGCAGTGCTAGAGATAAGTGGTCATACGAGCAGTACTTC. Translating it yields CSARDKWSYEQYF.

The chain is built from TRBV12-5 and TRBJ2-2; D remains ambiguous. This CDR3 has 16 residues. Trimming removed 5 bases at V and 0 bases at J, with 13 bases between. CDR1 is LGHNT, CDR2 FRNRAP, per germline. This CDR3 is CASGVGRRSNTGELFF. CDR3 sequence (DNA): TGTGCTAGTGGTGTTGGGCGGCGGTCGAACACCGGGGAGCTGTTTTTT.

This clonotype occurred many times. The chain couples TRBV5-1 to TRBJ2-3; D ambiguous. Trimming cost V 1 base and J 3 bases, with 6 bases left between them. Looked up from germline, CDR1 is SGHRS and CDR2 is YFSETQ. CDR3 length equals 13 residues. The CDR3 coding sequence is TGCGCCAGCAGCTTGATCCCTACAGATACGCAGTATTTT. Translation: CASSLIPTDTQYF. The whole variable domain, filled in from reference TRBV5-1 and TRBJ2-3, reads KAGVTQTPRYLIKTRGQQVTLSCSPISGHRSVSWYQQTPGQGLQFLFEYFSETQRNKGNFPGRFSGRQFSNSRSEMNVSTLELGDSALYLCASSLIPTDTQYFGPGTRLTVL.

This clonotype was picked up many times. The rearrangement joins TRBV7-9 to TRBJ1-5, with TRBD1 identical over 9 bases. Germline loops: CDR1 SEHNR, CDR2 FQNEAQ (reference sequence). This CDR3 region has 15 residues. V lost 1 base, J lost 3 bases, and 1 base stayed unmatched. DNA for the CDR3: TGTGCCAGCAGCTTAGGGACAGGGGACAATCAGCCCCAGCATTTT. Residues: CASSLGTGDNQPQHF.

This clonotype was seen a handful of times. The V call is TRBV29-1, the J call TRBJ1-1; 7 bases are shared with TRBD1. Losses at the gene ends were 6 bases for V and 3 bases for J; bases not matched to a gene: 10. This CDR3 is built from 14 residues. Per germline, CDR1 SQVTM and CDR2 ANQGSEA. CDR3 DNA sequence: TGCAGCGTCGCTTGGGGACAGACCGACACTGAAGCTTTCTTT. Its translation: CSVAWGQTDTEAFF.

This clonotype has at least ten counts. V usage is TRBV13 and J usage is TRBJ2-3; 8 bases match TRBD2. V lost 5 bases to trimming and J lost 2 bases; unmatched junction nucleotides: 15. Germline CDR1 is PRHDT and CDR2 is FYEKMQ (reference sequence). The CDR3 runs 18 residues. The CDR3 DNA reads TGTGCCAGCAGCCGCTTATACCGGCGGGAGGACCCCACAGATACGCAGTATTTT. Its protein is CASSRLYRREDPTDTQYF.

Ten or more counts support this clonotype. The chain recombines TRBV6-1 with TRBJ2-3, with D perhaps matching TRBD2 (6 bases). CDR3 length equals 13 residues. Germline loops: CDR1 MNHNS, CDR2 SASEGT. V shed 6 bases and J shed 3 bases, with 10 bases lying between them. The CDR3 DNA reads TGTGCCAGCAGGATCCGGGGGACAGATACGCAGTATTTT. Protein: CASRIRGTDTQYF.

This clonotype came up many times. The chain couples TRBV20-1 to TRBJ1-6, with 9 bases aligning to TRBD1. V gave up 0 bases and J gave up 3 bases; unmatched junction bases: 3. This CDR3 is 16 amino acids long. Germline V gene sequence: CDR1 DFQATT, CDR2 SNEGSKA (reference sequence). The CDR3 DNA is TGCAGTGCTAGAGATAGGGACAGGGACTATAATTCACCCCTCCACTTT. As protein: CSARDRDRDYNSPLHF.

A few counts support this clonotype. This chain connects TRBV7-3 to TRBJ1-5; no definite D call. Germline V gene sequence: CDR1 SGHTA, CDR2 FQGTGA. The length of the CDR3 is 13 residues. Trimming shortened V by 2 bases and J by 7 bases, and 9 bases separated the two germline ends. Here the CDR3 DNA reads TGTGCCAGCAGCTTAGATGTCCGCCAGCCCCAGCATTTT. The encoded protein is CASSLDVRQPQHF.

This clonotype turned up a few times. CDR3 residues: CASKEGPGNTIYF. CDR3 DNA: TGCGCCAGCAAGGAGGGACCAGGAAACACCATATATTTT. The gene calls are TRBV5-1 and TRBJ1-3; weak D call: TRBD1 (5 bases). The ends were cut back, 6 bases at V and 4 bases at J, with 11 bases in the middle. The CDR3 extends over 13 amino acids. Looked up from germline, CDR1 is SGHRS and CDR2 is YFSETQ.

The gene calls are TRBV28 and TRBJ2-7, with a possible D match to TRBD2 (7 bases). From germline, CDR1 is MDHEN and CDR2 SYDVKM. Trimming cost V 6 bases and J 1 base, with 22 bases left between them. The CDR3 is made up of 17 amino acids. The CDR3 DNA reads as TGTGCCAGCAGCCCTCCAGGGGAGGGGATCCCTTCCTACGAGCAGTACTTC. It translates to CASSPPGEGIPSYEQYF. Supplemented by reference TRBV28 and TRBJ2-7, the full variable domain reads DVKVTQSSRYLVKRTGEKVFLECVQDMDHENMFWYRQDPGLGLRLIYFSYDVKMKEKGDIPEGYSVSREKKERFSLILESASTNQTSMYLCASSPPGEGIPSYEQYFGPGTRLTVT.

This chain uses TRBV5-5 with TRBJ1-4; 7 positions agree with TRBD1. This CDR3 region has 15 residues. Per the germline V gene, CDR1 is SGHKS and CDR2 is YYEKEE (reference sequence). Trimming removed 4 bases from V and 7 bases from J; junction bases left unmatched: 10. The CDR3 DNA reads as TGTGCCAGCAGCCCCATGACAGGGCCGGGTGAAAAACTGTTTTTT. Translating gives CASSPMTGPGEKLFF.

A note on this clonotype: One base away lies a much larger clone, so this may be a sequencing read error. The chain links TRBV6-2 or TRBV6-3 to TRBJ2-3, with 8 bases matching TRBD2. CDR3 length: 16 amino acids. Per germline, CDR1 MNHEY and CDR2 SVGEGT. The CDR3: CASSYSSGRAADMQYF. The CDR3 nucleotides are TGTGCCAGCAGTTACTCTTCCGGGAGGGCCGCAGATATGCAGTATTTT.

This sequence joins TRBV6-5 and TRBJ2-7; possibly TRBD2 for D (6 bases). The CDR3 extends over 13 amino acids. The germline gives CDR1 MNHEY, CDR2 SVGAGI. Trimming stripped 6 bases from V and 2 bases from J, with 11 bases between. CDR3 in DNA: TGTGCCAGCAGCCCCCCGGGAGCCTACGAGCAGTACTTC. Amino acids: CASSPPGAYEQYF.

This clonotype was counted only a few times. J is TRBJ1-1 and V is TRBV3-1, with D unresolved. Germline CDR1 is LGHDT and CDR2 is YNNKEL (reference sequence). Trimming shortened V by 4 bases and J by 4 bases, and 19 bases separated the two germline ends. There are 16 residues in the CDR3. CDR3 region: CASSPNLPGMSTEAFF. CDR3 bases: TGTGCCAGCAGCCCCAATTTACCGGGAATGAGCACTGAAGCTTTCTTT.

This clonotype came up many times. The V and J genes are TRBV21-1 and TRBJ1-1. TRBV21-1 is classified as a pseudogene. This CDR3 region has 16 residues. CDR3 DNA sequence: TGTGCCAGCATCTTAAGCGGGGTCTCCCCGAACACTGAAGCTTTCTTT. It specifies CASILSGVSPNTEAFF.

This clonotype has a count of ten or more. The J gene is TRBJ1-5, the V gene TRBV10-3; D is unresolved. V shed 0 bases and J shed 2 bases, with 17 bases lying between them. This CDR3 comprises 18 residues. Germline CDR1 reads ENHRY; CDR2 reads SYGVKD. The CDR3 region has the DNA TGTGCCATCAGTGAGTCAAAGGCGGCAGGAGGAGGCAATCAGCCCCAGCATTTT. This sequence encodes CAISESKAAGGGNQPQHF.